Following are 22 T cell receptor beta chains from one sample sequenced in a study of OX40 agonist ivuxolimab in advanced cancers. To prepare the library, the immunoSEQ multiplex PCR assay was applied. Not all clones reach the TCRdb copy of this immuneACCESS table, which keeps in-frame sequences only. Checked studies attribute under half of the gap to unresolved V genes and leave the rest unexplained. The sample table lists about 73,000 clones, about 86% of them with a count of one. About 2.4% of the sample is in the top ten clones. This material consisted of CD4+ or CD8+ T cells sorted from blood, taken in a trial of the OX40 agonist ivuxolimab. These receptors came from an adult with an advanced solid tumor such as melanoma, head and neck, liver or kidney cancer.

The rearrangement uses TRBV5-6 and TRBJ2-5, with D perhaps TRBD1 (6 bases). V was shortened by 4 bases and J by 7 bases, with 11 bases between the two germline ends. Per germline, CDR1 SGHDT and CDR2 YYEEEE. The CDR3 covers 12 residues. CDR3 in DNA: TGTGCCAGCAGCATGGACAGCGCGACCCAGTACTTC. Translating it yields CASSMDSATQYF.

The rearrangement links TRBV9 to TRBJ2-2; 8 nucleotides agree with TRBD1. The V segment lost 4 bases and the J segment 3 bases; nucleotides outside the gene matches: 5. There are 15 residues in the CDR3. The germline CDR1 and CDR2 sequences are SGDLS and YYNGEE. The CDR3 DNA reads as TGTGCCAGCAGCATCCGACAGGGGTACACCGGGGAGCTGTTTTTT. Amino acid sequence: CASSIRQGYTGELFF.

V and J are TRBV19 and TRBJ1-1; D unclear. Trimming cost V 6 bases and J 1 base, with 12 bases left between them. Germline CDR1 is LNHDA and CDR2 is SQIVND (reference sequence). The CDR3 has 14 amino acids. The CDR3 nucleotides are TGTGCCAGTAGGTCCGGGCACCCGAACACTGAAGCTTTCTTT. It is translated as CASRSGHPNTEAFF.

This clone was picked up one time. This chain links TRBV5-8 with TRBJ2-5; D is possibly TRBD1 (5 bases). With 2 bases removed from V and 2 bases from J, the gap between germline ends came to 13 bases. This CDR3 has 15 amino acids. Germline V gene data show CDR1 as SGHTS and CDR2 as YDEGEE. CDR3 sequence: CASSFQGRPQETQYF. The CDR3 DNA is TGTGCCAGCAGCTTCCAGGGCAGGCCACAAGAGACCCAGTACTTC.

The chain employs TRBV29-1 and TRBJ1-1; D not certain. V shed 2 bases and J shed 1 base, with 5 bases lying between them. This CDR3 has 12 amino acids. CDR1 is SQVTM, CDR2 ANQGSEA, per germline. The CDR3, as DNA: TGCAGCGTTGAACTCAAGAACACTGAAGCTTTCTTT. Amino acids: CSVELKNTEAFF.

The genes are TRBV21-1 and TRBJ2-3; the D segment call TRBD1 is taken from the table without a DNA check. TRBV21-1 is shown as a pseudogene. The CDR3 is made up of 15 amino acids. The CDR3 loop reads CASPKQGRVADTQYF. The CDR3 nucleotides are TGTGCCAGCCCTAAACAGGGGAGAGTAGCAGATACGCAGTATTTT.

Only one count was recorded for this clone. The chain is built from TRBV6-5 and TRBJ2-7; 10 nucleotides match TRBD1. The J segment lost 3 bases and the V segment lost 5 bases, leaving 7 bases of the junction unmatched. This CDR3 region has 15 residues. Germline V lookup: CDR1 MNHEY, CDR2 SVGAGI. The CDR3 sequence is CASSARGTGDYEQYF. The CDR3 coding sequence is TGTGCCAGCAGTGCCCGAGGGACAGGGGACTACGAGCAGTACTTC.

This rearrangement joins TRBV2 to TRBJ1-4, with D hard to call. Per germline, CDR1 SNHLY and CDR2 FYNNEI. The CDR3 loop spans 15 amino acids. Trimming left V 7 bases short and J 4 bases short, with 16 bases between. CDR3 loop: CASNPRPGFNEKLFF. CDR3 nucleotide sequence: TGTGCCAGCAATCCTAGACCCGGGTTTAATGAAAAACTGTTTTTT.

The V gene is TRBV7-8, the J gene TRBJ1-5, with D possibly being TRBD1 (5 bases). The germline V gene encodes CDR1 SGHVS and CDR2 FQNEAQ. V was clipped by 3 bases and J by 3 bases, with 15 bases between them. The CDR3 has 16 residues. The CDR3 DNA is TGTGCCAGCAGCTTTTCAGGGCTAAGGACCAATCAGCCCCAGCATTTT. It is translated as CASSFSGLRTNQPQHF.

V gene TRBV6-5 combines with J gene TRBJ2-7, with a weak D call TRBD2 (6 bases). V was pared by 7 bases and J by 2 bases, with 9 bases between. CDR1 and CDR2 (germline): MNHEY, SVGAGI. This CDR3 region has 12 residues. The CDR3 is CASKTSTYEQYF. The CDR3 DNA reads as TGTGCCAGCAAGACTAGTACCTACGAGCAGTACTTC.

This sequence joins TRBV9 and TRBJ2-5; 9 positions match TRBD1. The J call is doubtful: the DNA matches TRBJ2-7 better. This CDR3 has 15 amino acids. Germline lookup yields CDR1 SGDLS and CDR2 YYNGEE. In DNA form, the CDR3 reads TGTGCCAGCAGCCCCCCCGGGACAGGGAATTACGAGCAGTACTTC. Translated, it gives CASSPPGTGNYEQYF.

This clone was seen more than once but under ten times. The rearrangement uses TRBV19 and TRBJ1-5; the D is unclear. CDR3 length: 12 amino acids. In germline, CDR1 is LNHDA, CDR2 SQIVND (reference sequence). V lost 1 base to trimming and J lost 7 bases, with 5 bases between them. The CDR3 here is CASSIARQPQHF. As DNA, the CDR3 is TGTGCCAGTAGTATAGCCAGGCAGCCCCAGCATTTT.

The CDR3 loop is CASSPMTVLYEQYF. Here the CDR3 DNA reads TGTGCCAGCAGCCCGATGACAGTACTCTACGAGCAGTACTTC. The chain uses TRBV7-9 and TRBJ2-7; a possible D gene is TRBD1 (5 bases). V was clipped by 5 bases and J by 3 bases, with 14 bases between them. CDR1 SEHNR and CDR2 FQNEAQ come from the germline V gene (reference sequence). The CDR3 has 14 amino acids.

This clone has just a few counts. V is TRBV28 and J is TRBJ1-1; the D is unclear. Trimming removed 6 bases at V and 4 bases at J, with 21 bases between. CDR3 length: 16 residues. CDR1 is MDHEN, CDR2 SYDVKM, per germline. The CDR3 loop reads CASSPNRWVIVTEAFF. The DNA for the CDR3 is TGTGCCAGCAGCCCTAACCGGTGGGTGATCGTCACTGAAGCTTTCTTT.

This clone has just a few counts. The V call is TRBV9, the J call TRBJ2-3; TRBD2 aligns across 14 bases. V was clipped by 4 bases and J by 3 bases; unmatched bases: 10. Germline V CDR1 and CDR2: SGDLS, YYNGEE. The CDR3 has 18 residues. The CDR3 DNA reads TGTGCCAGCAGCCCTCCGACTAGCGGGGGGGCGTGGACAGATACGCAGTATTTT. Protein: CASSPPTSGGAWTDTQYF.

V usage is TRBV7-9 and J usage is TRBJ2-1; 10 nucleotides align to TRBD2. The germline gives CDR1 SEHNR, CDR2 FQNEAQ (reference sequence). The J segment lost 10 bases and the V segment lost 0 bases, leaving 9 bases of the junction unmatched. The CDR3 contains 16 residues. CDR3 in amino acids: CASSLATQREGPEQFF. The CDR3 DNA sequence: TGTGCCAGCAGCTTAGCGACCCAGCGGGAGGGCCCCGAGCAGTTCTTC.

This clone was seen a few times. The chain links TRBV6-5 to TRBJ2-1; unclear D gene. This CDR3 spans 14 amino acids. Germline loops: CDR1 MNHEY, CDR2 SVGAGI. Trimming removed 0 bases at V and 4 bases at J, with 7 bases between. The CDR3 sequence is CASSYSVVYNEQFF. CDR3 DNA: TGTGCCAGCAGTTACTCAGTGGTATACAATGAGCAGTTCTTC.

The V call is TRBV30, the J call TRBJ2-1, with D possibly matching TRBD1 (7 bases). V was cut by 3 bases and J by 3 bases, with 27 bases left in between. The V gene's germline CDR1 is GTSNPN and CDR2 SVGIG (reference sequence). This CDR3 comprises 19 residues. In nucleotides, the CDR3 is TGTGCCTGGAGACGGACAGGAGGGGTGAGCGGAGAAGGCTACAATGAGCAGTTCTTC. Translating it yields CAWRRTGGVSGEGYNEQFF.

This clone was observed a single time. The chain couples TRBV9 to TRBJ1-2, with 9 bases lining up with TRBD1. CDR1 is SGDLS and CDR2 is YYNGEE in the germline V gene. This CDR3 is 13 amino acids long. V lost 4 bases to trimming and J lost 7 bases; unmatched junction nucleotides: 5. The CDR3 loop is CASSPDRGSGYTF. CDR3 in DNA: TGTGCCAGCAGCCCGGACAGGGGATCTGGCTACACCTTC.

The chain uses TRBV5-4 and TRBJ2-7, with TRBD1 matching 9 bases. With 2 bases clipped from V and 6 bases from J, the junction kept 9 bases outside the gene matches. Germline values: CDR1 SGHNT, CDR2 YYREEE (reference sequence). The CDR3 length is 15 residues. The CDR3, as DNA: TGTGCCAGCAGCTTACCGGGACAGGGCATTTCCGAGCAGTACTTC. Protein sequence: CASSLPGQGISEQYF.

The chain combines TRBV6-1 with TRBJ1-5, with D possibly being TRBD1 (5 bases). The V end was cut by 4 bases, the J end by 8 bases, with 12 bases between. In germline, CDR1 is MNHNS, CDR2 SASEGT. CDR3 size: 13 residues. The CDR3 region is CASSGERGKPQHF. The CDR3 DNA follows: TGTGCCAGCAGTGGAGAACGGGGGAAGCCCCAGCATTTT.

The rearrangement links TRBV9 to TRBJ2-2; 8 bases map to TRBD2. Germline values: CDR1 SGDLS, CDR2 YYNGEE. The V segment lost 2 bases and the J segment 4 bases; nucleotides outside the gene matches: 7. The length of the CDR3 is 16 residues. The CDR3 DNA sequence: TGTGCCAGCAGCGTCGGGACTAGAGCTTTCACCGGGGAGCTGTTTTTT. Protein sequence: CASSVGTRAFTGELFF.